These T cell receptor beta chains were read from a single sample in a study of spatial heterogeneity in lung cancer. TCRdb processed the 5' RACE reads anew with MiXCR; each CDR3 protein has one entry. Here the sample spans some 20,000 distinct CDR3 sequences, about 9% being singletons. This material consisted of PBMCs, taken at follow-up. These receptors all stem from a male donor with early-stage non-small cell lung cancer. Both conserved end residues are part of each CDR3. D genes are given only for firm matches. Clone size appears in some rows only: once, few, many, or a class for an expanded clone.

>TRBV24-1|TRBJ2-3|16|few|TRBD1
TGTGCCACCAGTGACCTGACAGGGGATCTCACAGATACGCAGTATTTT
CATSDLTGDLTDTQYF
>TRBV7-2|TRBJ2-7|13|many|-
TGTGCCAGCAGCTTAGGATCCCAGTACGAGCAGTACTTC
CASSLGSQYEQYF
>TRBV10-2|TRBJ2-3|14|many|-
TGCGCCAGCAGTAGGGGACGGGAGTCAGATACGCAGTATTTT
CASSRGRESDTQYF
>TRBV14|TRBJ1-1|14|once|-
TGTGCCAGCTGTAAGTCAGGGGCGGGCACTGAAGCTTTCTTT
CASCKSGAGTEAFF
>TRBV4-1|TRBJ2-2|16|few|-
TGCGCCAGCAGCCGATCCGGGACATTCCCCACCGGGGAGCTGTTTTTT
CASSRSGTFPTGELFF
>TRBV13|TRBJ1-1|13|-|-
TGTGCCAGCAGCCTCTCTCTGGACACTGAAGCTTTCTTT
CASSLSLDTEAFF
>TRBV5-1|TRBJ2-7|15|few|TRBD1
TGCGCCAGCAGCTTGGACGGGACAGCATACTACGAGCAGTACTTC
CASSLDGTAYYEQYF
>TRBV18|TRBJ1-5|14|few|-
TGTGCCAGCTCACCGGTGTGGGGCAATCAGCCCCAGCATTTT
CASSPVWGNQPQHF
>TRBV10-3|TRBJ2-1|11|-|-
TGTGCCATCAGTGAGTCCAATGAGCAGTTCTTC
CAISESNEQFF
>TRBV29-1|TRBJ2-3|12|-|-
TGCAGCGTTCGGACAGAGGACAATACGCAGTATTTT
CSVRTEDNTQYF
>TRBV7-9|TRBJ2-3|19|few|TRBD2
TGTGCCAGCAGCCCGGGGCGTGGACTAGCGGCTCCGCTCACAGATACGCAGTATTTT
CASSPGRGLAAPLTDTQYF
>TRBV12-3/TRBV12-4|TRBJ1-1|12|many|-
TGTGCCAGCGGTTTAACGTCTAGGGAAGCTTTCTTT
CASGLTSREAFF
>TRBV10-1|TRBJ2-1|12|many|-
TGCGCCAGCAGCAGCCCCGGTGGGGGGCAGTTCTTC
CASSSPGGGQFF
>TRBV7-9|TRBJ2-1|12|many|-
TGTGCCAGCAGCTTAAAACATCTAGAGCAGTTCTTC
CASSLKHLEQFF
>TRBV5-1|TRBJ2-3|16|many|TRBD2
TGCGCCAGCAGCTTGGTTAGCGGGAGCTTCACAGATACGCAGTATTTT
CASSLVSGSFTDTQYF
>TRBV3-1|TRBJ1-1|15|many|-
TGTGCCAGCAGCCATGCCATAGGGGCGGGCACTGAAGCTTTCTTT
CASSHAIGAGTEAFF
>TRBV29-1|TRBJ2-3|18|-|TRBD2
TGCAGCGTTGAGGAGTTTGGGCTAGCGGGGGGACCCACAGATACGCAGTATTTT
CSVEEFGLAGGPTDTQYF
>TRBV25-1|TRBJ2-5|13|many|-
TGTGCCAGCGGACTGGCCGGTGTCGGGACCCAGTACTTC
CASGLAGVGTQYF
>TRBV12-3/TRBV12-4|TRBJ2-7|15|few|-
TGTGCCAGCAGTTTAGCCCCCGGGACCCCCTACGAGCAGTACTTC
CASSLAPGTPYEQYF
>TRBV7-9|TRBJ2-7|14|many|-
TGTGCCAGCAGCGCCGGGACCGCGTACTACGAGCAGTACTTC
CASSAGTAYYEQYF
>TRBV27|TRBJ2-7|14|many|TRBD1
TGTGCCAGCAGTTTAAAAGGGGGCTGGGGCGAGCAGTACTTC
CASSLKGGWGEQYF
>TRBV5-1|TRBJ2-7|15|many|-
TGCGCCAGTAGGGAAAGGGGGGACACCACCTACGAGCAGTACTTC
CASRERGDTTYEQYF
>TRBV6-1|TRBJ2-3|17|medium-sized|-
TGTGCCAGCAGTGAACCCCCAGGGAGCGGTGGTGCAGATACGCAGTATTTT
CASSEPPGSGGADTQYF
>TRBV27|TRBJ2-3|19|many|TRBD2
TGTGCCAGCAGTCCTCCGATTGGGACTAGCGGGAGACGTACAGATACGCAGTATTTT
CASSPPIGTSGRRTDTQYF
>TRBV29-1|TRBJ2-2|15|many|TRBD1
TGCAGCGTTGTAGTATGGACAGGGAACACCGGGGAGCTGTTTTTT
CSVVVWTGNTGELFF
>TRBV20-1|TRBJ1-1|12|-|TRBD1
TGCAGTGCTAGTCCTAGGACAGGAAGAGCTTTCTTT
CSASPRTGRAFF
>TRBV12-3/TRBV12-4|TRBJ2-5|14|-|-
TGTGCCAGCAGTTTTGTGGCGGCACAAGAGACCCAGTACTTC
CASSFVAAQETQYF
>TRBV14|TRBJ1-6|14|-|TRBD1
TGTGCCAGCAGCCGACAAACAGGGGGATCACCCCTCCACTTT
CASSRQTGGSPLHF
>TRBV20-1|TRBJ2-7|13|many|TRBD2
TGCAGTGCTCCGACTAGCGGGGGGCGCGAGCAGTACTTC
CSAPTSGGREQYF
>TRBV5-5|TRBJ1-4|15|many|TRBD1
TGTGCCAGCAGCCCCGTGACAGGGACTAATGAAAAACTGTTTTTT
CASSPVTGTNEKLFF
>TRBV5-6|TRBJ2-7|12|-|-
TGTGCCAGCAGCTTTGTGCAGGGCGAGCAGTACTTC
CASSFVQGEQYF
>TRBV20-1|TRBJ2-5|16|many|TRBD2
TGCAGTACCCGCGGACTAGCGGGGAACCCCCAAGAGACCCAGTACTTC
CSTRGLAGNPQETQYF
>TRBV5-6|TRBJ2-5|14|-|-
TGTGCCAGCAGCCCTGGGACGGTCCAAGAGACCCAGTACTTC
CASSPGTVQETQYF
>TRBV7-8|TRBJ2-3|15|-|TRBD2
TGTGCCAGCAGCCCGGGACTAGCGGGAGAGGGTACGCAGTATTTT
CASSPGLAGEGTQYF
>TRBV30|TRBJ2-7|20|many|TRBD2
TGTGCCTGGAGTGTCCCATCCACAGGACTAGCGGGACGACACTCCTACGAGCAGTACTTC
CAWSVPSTGLAGRHSYEQYF
>TRBV15|TRBJ2-2|17|many|TRBD1
TGTGCCACCAGCAGAGTCTGGACAGGGGGTGGGACCGGGGAGCTGTTTTTT
CATSRVWTGGGTGELFF
>TRBV27|TRBJ2-5|16|many|TRBD2
TGTGCCAGCAGTAACTCCATGGGACTAGCTGGCCAGACCCAGTACTTC
CASSNSMGLAGQTQYF
>TRBV3-1|TRBJ2-7|15|-|TRBD1
TGTGCCAGCAGCCAAGATTCTACAGGGGTCTACGAGCAGTACTTC
CASSQDSTGVYEQYF
>TRBV11-2|TRBJ2-7|14|few|TRBD1
TGTGCCAGCAACAGGCTAGGGGGCGTTTACGAGCAGTACTTC
CASNRLGGVYEQYF
>TRBV24-1|TRBJ2-1|15|many|-
TGTGCCACCAGTGAACAGGGCAGCTCCTACAATGAGCAGTTCTTC
CATSEQGSSYNEQFF
>TRBV5-1|TRBJ2-7|15|few|TRBD2
TGCGCCAGCAGCCCAACTAGCGGAGCAAACTACGAGCAGTACTTC
CASSPTSGANYEQYF
>TRBV20-1|TRBJ2-7|13|many|TRBD2
TGCAGTGCTAGAGATTGGGGGGGTCCCGAGCAGTACTTC
CSARDWGGPEQYF